This section outlines one TCR beta chain sequence together with its context. This clone was detected a few times. Its antigen is not yet known. No per-base quality is available; no much larger clone lies one base away. The source of the sample is a study of beta chain features in type 1 diabetes (dated by TCRdb to the late 2010s). A note on the overall study: No differences in mean age, gender distribution, total cell number or subset yield were found between patients and healthy donors. A total of some 100,000,000 sorted cells were examined across all samples, and the number of cells per subset was strongly correlated with RNA yield. In the study, recently diagnosed type 1 diabetes patients and matched healthy donors were compared on the TCRB repertoires of their sorted circulating CD4+ T cell subsets. Whereas all 28 donors provided naive and central memory subsets, regulatory and stem cell-like memory subsets were isolated from just 8 patients and roughly 8 healthy donors.

Results the study describes overall, beyond this receptor: Naive, central memory and regulatory TCRB repertoires appeared to be more alike among patients than among healthy donors. Type 1 diabetes patients showed a moderate but significant shortening of TCRB CDR3 length in all four CD4+ subsets. Shorter templates might have been favored by PCR, but patient and control samples were amplified and corrected together, so both groups would have been affected equally by any skew. Because cDNA rather than genomic DNA was sequenced, highly expressing activated cells could have been over-represented, although no difference in activation and CD3 levels was found between groups. Only small numbers of individuals were included in the HLA sub-analyses, which left unresolved whether HLA type had any influence on TCRB rearrangement. At VDJ recombination sites, patients with type 1 diabetes made fewer insertions and deleted more nucleotides, a pattern implying thymic rearrangement abnormalities.

From the germline V gene, CDR1 is SNHLY and CDR2 is FYNNEI. V gives up 4 bases and J gives up 2 bases, and the segment between their germline ends measures 12 bases. The CDR3, from cysteine to phenylalanine, totals 14 residues. Of the read, only the CDR3 DNA is kept; its 42 bases are in frame from base 1. The entire amount of isolated RNA was reverse transcribed using the High Capacity cDNA Reverse Transcription Kit, so the sequenced TCRB transcripts were expressed ones. Naive, central memory and regulatory T cell samples underwent deep immunoSEQ sequencing, averaging about 3.57 million total reads per sample. Sorted cells were lysed in RLT buffer and RNA was extracted with DNase-treated RNeasy Micro or Mini kits, depending on cell number. To prevent cross-contamination, each cell subset was processed individually, whereas patient and healthy donor samples were processed jointly. The immunoSEQ multiplex PCR was used to amplify TCRB sequences from cDNA, yielding 87-bp fragments that span the CDR3 region. Sequencing of the amplicons was performed on the Illumina HiSeq platform. As for the authors' bioinformatics: PCR bias was computationally corrected using synthetic template baselines, reads within Hamming distance 2 were collapsed, and singletons that could not be merged were discarded. Reads were aligned against IMGT to assign V, D and J genes, CDR3 length and insertions or deletions at six rearrangement sites. Within each subset, clonotype counts were normalized to the number of sorted cells before true diversity and Gini coefficients were calculated with the tcR R package. The overlap coefficient, calculated on TCRB nucleotide sequences, was used to quantify repertoire sharing. As a proxy for the pre-selection repertoire, out-of-frame TCRB sequences from naive cells were analyzed. Here the immuneACCESS table is served through TCRdb, limited to in-frame sequences with V and J called. Missing clones are a known gap in these copies; in checked studies unresolved V genes cover under half, and the rest lacks a known reason. That table is the source of V, J and clone size, and D and trimming were worked out from the DNA. The sample has 400,000 or so clones on record, roughly 13% of them singletons. 0.0095% to 0.011% of the sample rests with the top ten.

Each donor gave one peripheral blood draw, roughly 120 mL on average, collected into heparinised tubes. A BD FACSAria II and a panel including CD45RO, CCR7, CD25, CD127, CD95 and CD27 were used to sort naive, central memory, regulatory and stem cell-like memory CD4+ T cells. A purity above 95% was achieved for all sorted populations. Right away, PBMCs were isolated by Lymphoprep density gradient centrifugation and were stained directly, with no culture step. So that batch effects would be minimized, each experiment stained and sorted samples in pairs, pairing one healthy donor with one patient. Sequencing input: naive CD4+ T cells from blood. Reading the label with the study, this specimen's cell subset or site is: true naive CD4+ T cells. The receptor's source is a woman under 30 with type 1 diabetes. This chain joins TRBV2 to TRBJ2-7; TRBD2 is perhaps the D gene, given 7 matching bases. The CDR3 reads CASSVGGAPYEQYF. The nucleotide sequence reads TGTGCCAGCAGTGTTGGGGGGGCCCCCTACGAGCAGTACTTC. The CDR3, completed at both ends by the reference TRBV2 and TRBJ2-7 genes, gives the full variable domain EPEVTQTPSHQVTQMGQEVILRCVPISNHLYFYWYRQILGQKVEFLVSFYNNEISEKSEIFDDQFSVERPDGSNFTLKIRSTKLEDSAMYFCASSVGGAPYEQYFGPGTRLTVT.